The 21 T cell receptor beta chains given below trace back to one sample, sequenced in a study of T cells in Graves' hyperthyroidism and ophthalmopathy. RNA transcripts provided the source from which TCR beta CDR3 regions were amplified. HTBI primers were the set used in a first-round RT-PCR of the TCR CDR3. TCRdb analysed the multiplex PCR reads with MiXCR anew, one entry per CDR3 protein. The table lists over 90,000 distinct CDR3 sequences, approximately 50% of them singletons. Sample: blood. These TCRs come from a man in his forties or fifties with Graves' hyperthyroidism.

The rearrangement links TRBV5-1 to TRBJ2-5; D is possibly TRBD1 (6 bases). CDR3 length equals 16 residues. V was pared by 0 bases and J by 5 bases, with 17 bases between. Germline V lookup: CDR1 SGHRS, CDR2 YFSETQ. CDR3 in amino acids: CASSLAQGLAGETQYF. DNA for the CDR3: TGCGCCAGCAGCTTGGCACAGGGATTGGCCGGGGAGACCCAGTACTTC. The full variable domain, its missing parts supplied by reference TRBV5-1 and TRBJ2-5, is KAGVTQTPRYLIKTRGQQVTLSCSPISGHRSVSWYQQTPGQGLQFLFEYFSETQRNKGNFPGRFSGRQFSNSRSEMNVSTLELGDSALYLCASSLAQGLAGETQYFGPGTRLLVL.

About this clonotype: A much larger clone sits a single nucleotide away, making a read error possible. The chain is built from TRBV12-3 or TRBV12-4 and TRBJ2-7, with D perhaps being TRBD1 or TRBD2 (5 bases each). The CDR3 extends over 13 amino acids. As DNA, the CDR3 is TGTGCCAGCAGTAGGGACGGCGCCTACGAGCAGCACTTC. This translates into CASSRDGAYEQHF.

This clonotype was counted ten times or more. The chain carries TRBV20-1 and TRBJ1-5, with D hard to call. This CDR3 contains 15 residues. V lost 0 bases and J lost 9, with 18 bases in between. Germline assignment: CDR1 DFQATT and CDR2 SNEGSKA (reference sequence). CDR3 sequence reads: CSARDSDRGPAPQHF. In DNA form, the CDR3 reads TGCAGTGCTAGAGACTCGGACCGGGGTCCGGCGCCCCAGCATTTT.

This clonotype was counted a few times. The rearrangement joins TRBV18 to TRBJ1-1; no firm D call. The V gene lost 3 bases and the J gene lost 0 bases, with 11 bases spanning the gap. CDR3 length equals 15 residues. Germline CDR1 reads KGHSH; CDR2 reads LQKENI. In DNA form, the CDR3 reads TGTGCCAGCTCACCTTCGCAGAGCGTGAACACTGAAGCTTTCTTT. Its protein product is CASSPSQSVNTEAFF.

The V gene is TRBV6-5, the J gene TRBJ2-2; TRBD1 matches 7 bases. Per germline, CDR1 MNHEY and CDR2 SVGAGI. The CDR3 is 15 residues long. The junction had 9 bases not matched to a gene; V was cut back by 6 bases and J by 5 bases. The DNA of the CDR3 is TGTGCCAGCAGACGAACAGGGGCAGGTACCGGGGAGCTGTTTTTT. Translating it yields CASRRTGAGTGELFF.

CDR3 sequence: CAWSGGTDGYTF. For the CDR3, the DNA is TGTGCCTGGAGTGGGGGGACTGATGGCTACACCTTC. The chain combines TRBV7-2 with TRBJ1-2; tentative D call: TRBD1 (5 bases). Trimming removed 11 bases from V and 6 bases from J, with 16 bases in between. Germline V gene sequence: CDR1 SGHTA, CDR2 FQGNSA. The CDR3 is 12 amino acids.

The CDR3 DNA reads as TGCAGTGCTAGGGGGGCCGGGAGCTCCTACGAGCAGTACTTC. It codes for CSARGAGSSYEQYF. The rearrangement joins TRBV20-1 to TRBJ2-7, with D tentatively TRBD1 or TRBD2 (6 bases each). The CDR3 length is 14 residues. V gave up 3 bases and J gave up 0 bases, with 12 bases separating them. CDR1 is DFQATT, CDR2 SNEGSKA, per germline (reference sequence).

The chain joins TRBV7-9 to TRBJ1-4; D is unresolved. Germline V lookup: CDR1 SEHNR, CDR2 FQNEAQ (reference sequence). CDR3 size: 17 residues. V was shortened by 4 bases and J by 5 bases, with 20 bases between the two germline ends. For the CDR3, the DNA is TGTGCCAGCAGCTCCCCCGCAGGTAAGAGCTACAATGAAAAACTGTTTTTT. Amino acids: CASSSPAGKSYNEKLFF.

The V call is TRBV2, the J call TRBJ2-1, with 10 bases that match TRBD2. The ends lost 9 bases at V and 8 bases at J; junction bases unmatched: 16. Germline CDR1 reads SNHLY; CDR2 reads FYNNEI. The CDR3 runs to 16 residues. The CDR3 sequence is CASTGTSVMEQHEQFF. The CDR3 nucleotides read TGTGCCAGTACCGGGACTAGCGTAATGGAGCAGCATGAGCAGTTCTTC.

J is TRBJ1-6 and V is TRBV19, with no clear D. The length of the CDR3 is 14 residues. Germline values: CDR1 LNHDA, CDR2 SQIVND (reference sequence). Trimming shortened V by 1 base and J by 10 bases, and 11 bases separated the two germline ends. CDR3 sequence: CASSIAGVASPLHF. CDR3 nucleotides: TGTGCCAGTAGTATAGCGGGCGTTGCCTCACCCCTCCACTTT.

This clonotype was found once. The rearrangement uses TRBV2 and TRBJ1-6; D perhaps matches TRBD1 (5 bases). This CDR3 region has 17 residues. Germline V gene data show CDR1 as SNHLY and CDR2 as FYNNEI. Deletions cut 6 bases from V and 2 bases from J, with 17 bases between. The CDR3 DNA follows: TGTGCCAGCAGGATAGCGCAGGGAGGACCCTATAATTCACCCCTCCACTTT. As protein: CASRIAQGGPYNSPLHF.

The CDR3 spells CASSRTSGVNEQFF. DNA for the CDR3: TGTGCCAGCTCCCGGACTAGCGGGGTCAATGAGCAGTTCTTC. The rearrangement joins TRBV7-2 to TRBJ2-1; 12 bases agree with TRBD2. The junction had 5 bases not matched to a gene; V was cut back by 8 bases and J by 6 bases. Germline loops: CDR1 SGHTA, CDR2 FQGNSA. The CDR3 runs 14 residues.

This clonotype occurred once. The gene calls are TRBV20-1 and TRBJ1-2; D is perhaps TRBD1 (5 bases). V lost 5 bases and J lost 8, with 12 bases in between. This CDR3 has 11 residues. Germline CDR1 is DFQATT and CDR2 is SNEGSKA (reference sequence). The CDR3 loop reads CSASRGWGYTF. The CDR3 DNA sequence: TGCAGTGCTTCGAGGGGTTGGGGCTACACCTTC.

Worth noting for this clonotype: Possible read error: a much larger clone is one base away. The chain combines TRBV6-1 with TRBJ1-1, with TRBD1 identical over 8 bases. This CDR3 has 13 residues. Germline CDR1 and CDR2: MNHNS and SASEGT. The CDR3 region is CAGSGTGNTEAFF. The DNA of the CDR3 is TGTGCCGGCAGTGGGACAGGGAACACTGAAGCTTTCTTT.

This sequence joins TRBV2 and TRBJ1-1; weak D call: TRBD1 (5 bases). The germline V and J ends were trimmed by 4 bases and 7 bases, with 19 bases remaining between them. Germline values: CDR1 SNHLY, CDR2 FYNNEI. The CDR3 totals 15 residues. CDR3 protein: CASSGEGSGGSEAFF. The CDR3 region has the DNA TGTGCCAGCAGTGGAGAGGGTAGCGGGGGAAGTGAAGCTTTCTTT.

This chain's CDR3 is CATSDFDSTDTQYF. The CDR3, as DNA: TGTGCCACCAGTGATTTCGATAGCACAGATACGCAGTATTTT. The rearrangement uses TRBV24-1 and TRBJ2-3; D gene uncertain. The CDR3 consists of 14 residues. CDR1 is KGHDR, CDR2 SFDVKD, per germline. Deletions cut 1 base from V and 0 bases from J, with 4 bases between.

The rearrangement uses TRBV15 and TRBJ2-7; 9 bases match TRBD1. The junction had 12 bases not matched to a gene; V was cut back by 3 bases and J by 6 bases. CDR1 is LNHNV, CDR2 YYDKDF, per germline (reference sequence). This CDR3 region has 16 residues. For the CDR3, the DNA is TGTGCCACCAGCAGTGACGGGGACAGGGACTCCGGCGAGCAGTACTTC. Its protein is CATSSDGDRDSGEQYF.

V gene TRBV20-1 combines with J gene TRBJ1-1; D is possibly TRBD1 (6 bases). There are 14 residues in the CDR3. The V gene lost 2 bases and the J gene lost 1 base, with 11 bases spanning the gap. CDR1 and CDR2 from the germline V gene are DFQATT and SNEGSKA (reference sequence). The CDR3 DNA reads TGCAGTGCTAGAAGGGGGGCGGGGAACACTGAAGCTTTCTTT. Translated: CSARRGAGNTEAFF.

This clonotype was recorded many times. The chain is built from TRBV6-1 and TRBJ2-3; tentatively, D is TRBD2 (5 bases). Trimming removed 7 bases at V and 5 bases at J, with 7 bases between. The CDR3 length is 11 residues. Germline loops: CDR1 MNHNS, CDR2 SASEGT. This chain's CDR3 is CASIRGDTQYF. Here the CDR3 DNA reads TGTGCCAGCATTCGGGGAGATACGCAGTATTTT.

This clonotype has ten or more counts. The V and J genes are TRBV5-1 and TRBJ2-6; TRBD1 matches at 8 bases. V dropped 4 bases and J dropped 0; count of bases not matched to a gene: 3. This CDR3 has 16 amino acids. Per germline, CDR1 SGHRS and CDR2 YFSETQ. The CDR3 DNA reads TGCGCCAGCAGCCCAGGACAGGGCTCTGGGGCCAACGTCCTGACTTTC. Residues: CASSPGQGSGANVLTF.

The sample holds many counts of this clonotype. The chain carries TRBV2 and TRBJ2-7, with 8 nucleotides matching TRBD1. CDR3 size: 14 residues. Germline V CDR1 and CDR2: SNHLY, FYNNEI. V shed 5 bases, J shed 5 bases, and the junction held 8 bases outside the gene matches. The CDR3 protein is CASSPGQDGNEQYF. CDR3 sequence (DNA): TGTGCCAGCAGTCCGGGACAGGATGGGAACGAGCAGTACTTC.